Presented here are 9 T cell receptor beta chains from one specimen sequenced in a study of CD8 T cells in ankylosing spondylitis (dated by TCRdb to 2016 to 2017). Overall study results and their limits: Blood from ankylosing spondylitis patients appeared to be characterized by a TCR beta motif composed of eight highly homologous amino acid variants.

The library was generated by 5' RACE. The instrument given in TCRdb is Illumina HiSeq 2500. TCRdb took the public reads, trimmed them with fastp at Q25, ran MiXCR for clone calling and kept in-frame beta chains. Each entry merges the rows of one CDR3 protein and shows their most common DNA and genes. A total of fewer than 400,000 distinct CDR3 sequences appear in this sample, 20% to 25% of them only once. The ten largest clonotypes hold about 17% of the sample. Their cognate antigens are unknown. The sequenced material came from blood, either unsorted or a sorted T cell fraction (not recorded which). All receptors come from a male donor with ankylosing spondylitis.

The chain uses TRBV4-2 and TRBJ2-7; TRBD2 aligns across 7 bases. Germline trimming cut 1 base from V and 3 bases from J; bases unmatched to any gene: 6. This CDR3 is built from 15 residues. CDR1 is LGHNA, CDR2 YNFKEQ, per germline. The DNA for the CDR3 is TGTGCCAGCAGCCAAGGACTAGCAGACGACTACGAGCAGTACTTC. Encoded protein: CASSQGLADDYEQYF.

This clonotype showed up many times. The chain combines TRBV12-3 or TRBV12-4 with TRBJ2-1; D not resolved. CDR3 length equals 15 residues. Trimming cost V 1 base and J 6 bases, with 13 bases left between them. CDR3 sequence reads: CASSLGGMGLNEQFF. The CDR3 DNA sequence: TGTGCCAGCAGTTTAGGTGGGATGGGTCTCAATGAGCAGTTCTTC.

This clonotype turned up a few times. This chain connects TRBV14 to TRBJ2-7; weak D call: TRBD2 (6 bases). Between the trimmed V and J ends, which lost 2 bases and 2 bases, there was a span of 10 bases. The CDR3 totals 14 residues. Germline V lookup: CDR1 SGHDN, CDR2 FVKESK. The CDR3 loop is CASSQRPGAYEQYF. The CDR3 coding sequence is TGTGCCAGCAGCCAAAGGCCGGGAGCCTACGAGCAGTACTTC.

The chain joins TRBV7-2 to TRBJ2-7, with D possibly matching TRBD2 (5 bases). This CDR3 is 15 amino acids long. Germline CDR1 SGHTA, CDR2 FQGNSA. The germline V and J ends were trimmed by 1 base and 5 bases, with 15 bases remaining between them. CDR3 sequence reads: CASSLDPGKMNEQYF. CDR3 sequence (DNA): TGTGCCAGCAGCTTAGACCCCGGGAAAATGAACGAGCAGTACTTC.

This clonotype was found a few times. The chain uses TRBV5-1 and TRBJ2-7; D remains unclear. The CDR3 has 12 amino acids. The V gene's germline CDR1 is SGHRS and CDR2 YFSETQ. V lost 1 base to trimming and J lost 3 bases, with 5 bases between them. CDR3 nucleotides: TGCGCCAGCAGCTTGACAGACTACGAGCAGTACTTC. Amino acid sequence: CASSLTDYEQYF.

This clonotype has only a few counts. The chain couples TRBV20-1 to TRBJ2-5; 7 nucleotides align to TRBD1. Per the germline V gene, CDR1 is DFQATT and CDR2 is SNEGSKA (reference sequence). Unmatched junction bases numbered 9, after V lost 0 bases and J lost 2 bases. CDR3 length: 16 residues. The DNA of the CDR3 is TGCAGTGCTAGAGATTTCGACAGGGCTCTGCAAGAGACCCAGTACTTC. Amino acids: CSARDFDRALQETQYF.

V gene TRBV28 combines with J gene TRBJ2-2; 9 nucleotides agree with TRBD2. Germline V gives CDR1 MDHEN, CDR2 SYDVKM. The CDR3 extends over 19 amino acids. Unmatched junction bases numbered 13, after V lost 4 bases and J lost 1 base. CDR3 in amino acids: CASSSRAGGPIKNTGELFF. CDR3 DNA: TGTGCCAGCAGTTCTCGGGCGGGAGGGCCTATAAAGAACACCGGGGAGCTGTTTTTT.

In its sample, this clonotype was seen a few times. The CDR3 DNA reads as TGTGCCTGGAGTATCCAGGGGCGAGGGACTGAAGCTTTCTTT. This codes for CAWSIQGRGTEAFF. The chain combines TRBV30 with TRBJ1-1; a possible D gene is TRBD1 (6 bases). Germline assignment: CDR1 GTSNPN and CDR2 SVGIG (reference sequence). The ends were cut back, 2 bases at V and 5 bases at J, with 15 bases in the middle. The CDR3 consists of 14 residues. Full variable domain (missing parts from reference TRBV30 and TRBJ1-1): SQTIHQWPATLVQPVGSPLSLECTVEGTSNPNLYWYRQAAGRGLQLLFYSVGIGQISSEVPQNLSASRPQDRQFILSSKKLLLSDSGFYLCAWSIQGRGTEAFFGQGTRLTVV.

In this sample, this clonotype turned up many times. J is TRBJ2-1 and V is TRBV5-1; D ambiguous. The CDR3 length is 11 residues. CDR1 and CDR2 from the germline V gene are SGHRS and YFSETQ. Deletions cut 1 base from V and 8 bases from J, with 4 bases between. CDR3 loop: CASSLIDEQFF. CDR3 sequence (DNA): TGCGCCAGCAGCTTGATCGATGAGCAGTTCTTC.